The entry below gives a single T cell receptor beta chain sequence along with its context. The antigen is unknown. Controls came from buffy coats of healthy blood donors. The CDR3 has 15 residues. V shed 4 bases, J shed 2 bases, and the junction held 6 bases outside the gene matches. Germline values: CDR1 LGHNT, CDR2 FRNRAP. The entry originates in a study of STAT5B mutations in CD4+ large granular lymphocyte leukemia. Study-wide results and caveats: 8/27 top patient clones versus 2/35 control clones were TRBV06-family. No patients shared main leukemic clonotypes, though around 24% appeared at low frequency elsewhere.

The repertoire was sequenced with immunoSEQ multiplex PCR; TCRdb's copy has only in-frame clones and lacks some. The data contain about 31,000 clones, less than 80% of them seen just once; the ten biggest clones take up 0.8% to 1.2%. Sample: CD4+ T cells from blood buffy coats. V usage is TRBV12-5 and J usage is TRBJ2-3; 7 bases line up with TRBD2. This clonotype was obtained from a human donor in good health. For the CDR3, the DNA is TGTGCTAGTGGTTCCGGGAGCGGGAACACAGATACGCAGTATTTT. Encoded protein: CASGSGSGNTDTQYF.